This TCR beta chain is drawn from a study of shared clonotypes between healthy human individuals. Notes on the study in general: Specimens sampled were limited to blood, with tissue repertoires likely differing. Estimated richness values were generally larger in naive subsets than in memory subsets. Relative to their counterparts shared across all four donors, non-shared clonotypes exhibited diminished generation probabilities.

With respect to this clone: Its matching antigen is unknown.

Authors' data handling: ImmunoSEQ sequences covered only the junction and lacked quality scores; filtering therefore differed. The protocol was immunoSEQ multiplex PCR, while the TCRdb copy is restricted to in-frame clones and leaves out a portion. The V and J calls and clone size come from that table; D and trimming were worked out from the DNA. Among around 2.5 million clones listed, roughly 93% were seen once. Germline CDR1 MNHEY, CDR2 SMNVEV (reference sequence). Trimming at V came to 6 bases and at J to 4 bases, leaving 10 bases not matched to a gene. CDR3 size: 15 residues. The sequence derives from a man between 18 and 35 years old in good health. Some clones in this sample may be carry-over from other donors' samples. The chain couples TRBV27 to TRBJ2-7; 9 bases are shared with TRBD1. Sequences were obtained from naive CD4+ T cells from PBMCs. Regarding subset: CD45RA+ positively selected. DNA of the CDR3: TGTGCCAGCAGATATGTCGGGACAGGGTCGTACGAGCAGTACTTC. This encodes CASRYVGTGSYEQYF.